These 23 T cell receptor beta chains came from one sample sequenced in a study of blood T cell repertoires in COVID-19. Produced via immunoSEQ multiplex PCR; TCRdb's table is partial and in-frame only. The sample has 240,000 or so clones, roughly 87% seen once. Material: peripheral blood. The receptor source for this set is a young woman with acute or convalescent COVID-19.

The chain employs TRBV7-9 and TRBJ2-3; perhaps TRBD2 as D (5 bases). The CDR3 has 18 amino acids. V shed 3 bases and J shed 0 bases, with 19 bases lying between them. Germline V gene data show CDR1 as SEHNR and CDR2 as FQNEAQ (reference sequence). This chain's CDR3 is CASSLLAGEDYSTDTQYF. The CDR3 DNA sequence: TGTGCCAGCAGCTTGTTAGCCGGGGAAGATTATAGCACAGATACGCAGTATTTT.

The chain combines TRBV27 with TRBJ1-6; D unresolved. From germline, CDR1 is MNHEY and CDR2 SMNVEV (reference sequence). The CDR3 loop spans 14 amino acids. Trimming pared 3 bases from V and 5 bases from J, leaving 8 bases between. The CDR3 region is CASSFYSDNSPLHF. The CDR3 nucleotides read TGTGCCAGCAGTTTTTACAGTGATAATTCACCCCTCCACTTT.

The chain recombines TRBV30 with TRBJ1-2, with TRBD1 matching over 12 bases. With 3 bases clipped from V and 6 bases from J, the junction kept 8 bases outside the gene matches. CDR3 length: 15 amino acids. In germline, CDR1 is GTSNPN, CDR2 SVGIG (reference sequence). In DNA, the CDR3 is TGTGCCTGGAGCGGTTGGGGACAGGGGGCCGATGGCTACACCTTC. Translating gives CAWSGWGQGADGYTF.

This sequence joins TRBV5-4 and TRBJ2-3, with D tentatively TRBD2 (6 bases). The CDR3 extends over 14 amino acids. Deletions cut 6 bases from V and 4 bases from J, with 15 bases between. CDR1 and CDR2 (germline): SGHNT, YYREEE (reference sequence). The CDR3 region has the DNA TGTGCCAGCACCTCGTGGGAGGCCCCAGATACGCAGTATTTT. As protein: CASTSWEAPDTQYF.

The chain has TRBV4-1 and TRBJ2-2; D remains unclear. The CDR3 runs to 13 residues. V shed 1 base and J shed 6 bases, with 6 bases lying between them. Germline V lookup: CDR1 MGHRA, CDR2 YSYEKL. The CDR3 reads CASSQANAGELFF. In DNA, the CDR3 is TGCGCCAGCAGCCAAGCTAACGCCGGGGAGCTGTTTTTT.

The chain carries TRBV7-8 and TRBJ2-1; the match to TRBD1 covers 7 bases. The V and J ends lost 5 bases and 5 bases, in that order; junction bases with no gene match: 6. The CDR3 spans 14 residues. Germline V lookup: CDR1 SGHVS, CDR2 FQNEAQ. CDR3 nucleotide sequence: TGTGCCAGCAGCGTTGACAGGGTCCACAATGAGCAGTTCTTC. Protein sequence: CASSVDRVHNEQFF.

The genes are TRBV19 and TRBJ1-3; 7 positions agree with TRBD1. Germline values: CDR1 LNHDA, CDR2 SQIVND (reference sequence). CDR3 length: 14 amino acids. The junction had 4 bases not matched to a gene; V was cut back by 4 bases and J by 4 bases. In DNA, the CDR3 is TGTGCCAGTAGTAAGGGGGCAGTCGGAAACACCATATATTTT. Protein: CASSKGAVGNTIYF.

This clone was seen a single time. J is TRBJ2-1 and V is TRBV5-5; D gene uncertain. The ends were cut back, 3 bases at V and 4 bases at J, with 14 bases in the middle. CDR3 length: 15 residues. Germline CDR1 and CDR2: SGHKS and YYEKEE (reference sequence). This CDR3 is CASSSPLVSYNEQFF. DNA for the CDR3: TGTGCCAGCAGCTCCCCTCTTGTTAGTTACAATGAGCAGTTCTTC. Variable domain in full (rest from reference TRBV5-5 and TRBJ2-1): DAGVTQSPTHLIKTRGQQVTLRCSPISGHKSVSWYQQVLGQGPQFIFQYYEKEERGRGNFPDRFSARQFPNYSSELNVNALLLGDSALYLCASSSPLVSYNEQFFGPGTRLTVL.

With respect to this clone: Other DNA sequences in this specimen translate into the identical CDR3. V and J are TRBV27 and TRBJ2-7; 13 positions agree with TRBD2. V dropped 5 bases and J dropped 2; count of bases not matched to a gene: 6. Germline values: CDR1 MNHEY, CDR2 SMNVEV (reference sequence). The CDR3 length is 16 residues. CDR3 DNA sequence: TGTGCCAGCAGTCCGCCGGGACTAGCGGGACCCTACGAGCAGTACTTC. Protein product: CASSPPGLAGPYEQYF.

The chain is built from TRBV18 and TRBJ1-5; 7 nucleotides align to TRBD1. The CDR3 runs 15 residues. Looked up from germline, CDR1 is KGHSH and CDR2 is LQKENI. V lost 3 bases to trimming and J lost 4 bases; unmatched junction nucleotides: 6. The CDR3 here is CASSPGDSQNQPQHF. The DNA of the CDR3 is TGTGCCAGCTCACCGGGGGACAGTCAGAATCAGCCCCAGCATTTT.

This clone was found a few times. V gene TRBV30 combines with J gene TRBJ1-2; 11 bases map to TRBD1. The CDR3 has 15 residues. V trimming: 0 bases; J trimming: 8 bases; junction bases outside the gene matches: 8. Germline CDR1 reads GTSNPN; CDR2 reads SVGIG (reference sequence). For the CDR3, the DNA is TGTGCCTGGAGTGTAATTGGACAGGGGGCGCCCGGCTACACCTTC. Residues: CAWSVIGQGAPGYTF.

This chain joins TRBV14 and TRBJ2-1, with D possibly matching TRBD1 (6 bases). Germline V gene data show CDR1 as SGHDN and CDR2 as FVKESK. This CDR3 comprises 16 residues. V was pared by 0 bases and J by 2 bases, with 11 bases between. The CDR3 DNA reads TGTGCCAGCAGCCAAGACAGGACAGCCCCCTACAATGAGCAGTTCTTC. It translates to CASSQDRTAPYNEQFF.

This clone was recorded only once. The V call is TRBV6-5, the J call TRBJ1-1, with 7 bases matching TRBD1. This CDR3 has 12 residues. Germline trimming cut 6 bases from V and 7 bases from J; bases unmatched to any gene: 5. Germline V gene lookup returns CDR1 MNHEY and CDR2 SVGAGI. The CDR3, as DNA: TGTGCCAGCAGCGTGGACAGGTATGAAGCTTTCTTT. Encoded protein: CASSVDRYEAFF.

The chain is built from TRBV19 and TRBJ1-1; no clear D gene. The germline V and J ends were trimmed by 9 bases and 5 bases, with 19 bases remaining between them. Germline lookup yields CDR1 LNHDA and CDR2 SQIVND (reference sequence). This CDR3 has 14 residues. The CDR3 reads CASTPNRDMTEAFF. The CDR3 nucleotides are TGTGCCAGCACACCCAACAGAGATATGACTGAAGCTTTCTTT.

The V and J genes are TRBV5-1 and TRBJ2-3; 7 bases are shared with TRBD2. Germline loops: CDR1 SGHRS, CDR2 YFSETQ. V lost 4 bases to trimming and J lost 4 bases; unmatched junction nucleotides: 12. CDR3 size: 16 residues. CDR3 in amino acids: CASSKGLLVGADTQYF. The CDR3, as DNA: TGCGCCAGCAGCAAGGGACTACTGGTCGGGGCAGATACGCAGTATTTT. Complete variable domain (other parts from reference TRBV5-1 and TRBJ2-3): KAGVTQTPRYLIKTRGQQVTLSCSPISGHRSVSWYQQTPGQGLQFLFEYFSETQRNKGNFPGRFSGRQFSNSRSEMNVSTLELGDSALYLCASSKGLLVGADTQYFGPGTRLTVL.

The genes are TRBV9 and TRBJ1-1; TRBD1 matches at 7 bases. This CDR3 region has 14 residues. V dropped 0 bases and J dropped 1; count of bases not matched to a gene: 0. Germline V CDR1 and CDR2: SGDLS, YYNGEE. The CDR3: CASSVAGGNTEAFF. The CDR3 DNA follows: TGTGCCAGCAGCGTAGCAGGGGGGAACACTGAAGCTTTCTTT.

This chain uses TRBV5-4 with TRBJ2-1; D is possibly TRBD1 (5 bases). Per germline, CDR1 SGHNT and CDR2 YYREEE (reference sequence). V gave up 0 bases and J gave up 6 bases, with 13 bases separating them. The CDR3 contains 15 residues. The CDR3: CASSLGGPDSNEQFF. In nucleotides, the CDR3 is TGTGCCAGCAGCTTGGGGGGCCCAGATTCCAATGAGCAGTTCTTC.

The rearrangement joins TRBV5-4 to TRBJ2-7, with 8 positions matching TRBD2. V lost 4 bases to trimming and J lost 5 bases; unmatched junction nucleotides: 11. Germline lookup yields CDR1 SGHNT and CDR2 YYREEE (reference sequence). CDR3 length: 15 residues. CDR3 in amino acids: CASSLKRETRHEQYF. The CDR3 bases are TGTGCCAGCAGCCTTAAGCGGGAGACGAGACACGAGCAGTACTTC.

The chain is built from TRBV21-1 and TRBJ1-5; TRBD1 reflects the table's D call only, with no check against the DNA. TRBV21-1 has pseudogene status. The CDR3 length is 16 residues. CDR3 coding DNA: TGTGCCAGCAGCCTTCGGACAGCAGGGCGCAATCAGCCCCAGCATTTT. Residues: CASSLRTAGRNQPQHF.

This chain uses TRBV4-3 with TRBJ1-1; a possible D gene is TRBD1 (5 bases). The ends were cut back, 0 bases at V and 5 bases at J, with 13 bases in the middle. The CDR3 loop spans 15 amino acids. Germline CDR1 and CDR2: LGHNA and YSLEER. The CDR3 protein is CASSQDLPGLTEAFF. As DNA, the CDR3 is TGCGCCAGCAGCCAAGATCTTCCAGGGTTGACTGAAGCTTTCTTT.

The chain links TRBV11-2 to TRBJ2-2; the D gene is possibly TRBD1 (5 bases). Germline CDR1 is SGHAT and CDR2 is FQNNGV. This CDR3 spans 13 amino acids. Trimming left V 1 base short and J 6 bases short, with 6 bases between. CDR3 in amino acids: CASSLGQPGELFF. The CDR3 DNA reads TGTGCCAGCAGCTTAGGACAGCCCGGGGAGCTGTTTTTT.

This chain uses TRBV19 with TRBJ2-1, with 8 positions matching TRBD2. Germline V CDR1 and CDR2: LNHDA, SQIVND (reference sequence). V lost 6 bases to trimming and J lost 5 bases; unmatched junction nucleotides: 3. The CDR3 totals 13 residues. For the CDR3, the DNA is TGTGCCAGTAGCTTAGCGGGAAACAATGAGCAGTTCTTC. This codes for CASSLAGNNEQFF.

The chain is built from TRBV27 and TRBJ1-1; 11 bases are a match to TRBD1. The junction had 5 bases not matched to a gene; V was cut back by 2 bases and J by 6 bases. This CDR3 is built from 15 residues. Per germline, CDR1 MNHEY and CDR2 SMNVEV (reference sequence). The CDR3 coding sequence is TGTGCCAGCAGTTTACTTTTGGGACAGGGGGCTGAAGCTTTCTTT. This sequence encodes CASSLLLGQGAEAFF.